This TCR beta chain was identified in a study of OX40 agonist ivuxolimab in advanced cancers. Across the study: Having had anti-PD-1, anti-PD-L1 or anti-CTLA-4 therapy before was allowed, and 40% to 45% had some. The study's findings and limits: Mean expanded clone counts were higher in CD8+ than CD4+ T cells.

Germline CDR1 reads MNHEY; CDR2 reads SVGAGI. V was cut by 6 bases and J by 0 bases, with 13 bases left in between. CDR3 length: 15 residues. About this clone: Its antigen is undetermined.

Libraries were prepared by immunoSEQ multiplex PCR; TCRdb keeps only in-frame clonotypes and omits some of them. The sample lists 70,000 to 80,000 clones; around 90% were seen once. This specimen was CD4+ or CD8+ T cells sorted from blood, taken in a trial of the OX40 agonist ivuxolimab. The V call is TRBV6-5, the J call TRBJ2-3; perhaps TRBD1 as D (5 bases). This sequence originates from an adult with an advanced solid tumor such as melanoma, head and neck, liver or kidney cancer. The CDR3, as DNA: TGTGCCAGCAGCGCCGTGGGGCTAAGCACAGATACGCAGTATTTT. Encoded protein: CASSAVGLSTDTQYF.